The sample holds one count of the clone carrying this T cell receptor (beta chain). The antigen is not known. These data are taken from a study of vaccination effects on CD4 cells after COVID-19. Having been cultured for less than 13 days, the cells underwent CD4+ T cell isolation. It was two doses of either the BNT162b2 or mRNA-1273 vaccine that participants received. This CDR3 spans 13 amino acids. V was clipped by 0 bases and J by 1 base, with 6 bases between them. Germline assignment: CDR1 SQVTM and CDR2 ANQGSEA. Assay used: immunoSEQ multiplex PCR; TCRdb lists only in-frame clones, some missing. This sample has about 73,000 clones, with approximately 73% found just once.

The material was CD4+ T cells from PBMCs cultured without peptide, obtained after COVID-19 vaccination. The receptor's source is a human donor who received a COVID-19 vaccine. The chain carries TRBV29-1 and TRBJ1-1; weak D call: TRBD1 (6 bases). The CDR3 nucleotides read TGCAGCGTTGAAGAACAGGGGAACACTGAAGCTTTCTTT. Its protein product is CSVEEQGNTEAFF.